This paragraph covers one T cell receptor (beta chain) sequence. Its antigen is still unknown. Per-base qualities were not stored, and no clone one base away is much larger. The method behind the library was the immunoSEQ multiplex PCR assay. In TCRdb, the immuneACCESS table is reduced to in-frame sequences with V and J assigned. These tables do not hold every clone; where another copy was compared, an unresolved V gene accounts for under half, and the others remain unexplained. The sample includes 130,000 or so clones, with 85% to 95% observed a single time. The ten largest clones take up about an eighth of the sample. This record belongs to a study of control samples from healthy donors and cancer patients (dated by TCRdb to 2018 to 2020). For CDR1 and CDR2, the germline V gene lists SGHRS and YFSETQ. V was cut back by 0 bases and J by 5 bases, leaving a gap of 15 bases between them. The CDR3 covers 15 residues, taking in both the cysteine and the phenylalanine. The only DNA kept is the CDR3, 45 bases in frame from the first base.

The clonotype comes from a man in his forties or fifties in good health. The chain uses TRBV5-1 and TRBJ2-7, with a weak D call of TRBD1 (5 bases match). What was sequenced was blood. This receptor has the CDR3 CASSLAAGPFHEQYF. The nucleotides read TGCGCCAGCAGCTTGGCCGCAGGGCCTTTCCACGAGCAGTACTTC.